This entry is about one T cell receptor beta chain. Other DNA sequences from this sample encode an identical CDR3 as well. Treatment reported: oral pan-JAK inhibitor, 5-10 mg twice daily. These data originate in a study of CD8+ T cells in alopecia areata. cDNA serving as the sequencing template came from extracted, reverse transcribed RNA. Produced via immunoSEQ multiplex PCR; TCRdb's table is partial and in-frame only. The table shows about 210,000 clones, with 30% to 40% occurring only once. CDR1 and CDR2 from the germline V gene are SGHRS and YFSETQ. This CDR3 comprises 11 residues. With 1 base removed from V and 5 bases from J, the gap between germline ends came to 2 bases.

The input for sequencing was CD4+ T cells sorted from blood, taken between weeks 30 and 35, from a patient treated with tofacitinib. J is TRBJ2-3 and V is TRBV5-1, with D uncertain. The TCR originated in a human donor with alopecia areata. CDR3 sequence reads: CASSLQDTQYF. The CDR3 coding sequence is TGCGCCAGCAGCTTGCAAGATACGCAGTATTTT.